The present T cell receptor (beta chain) was sequenced within a study of beta chain features in type 1 diabetes. Concerning this clone itself: Its cognate antigen is unknown.

There was one heparinised blood draw per donor, averaging approximately 120 mL. Regarding the study as a whole: Moderately but significantly shorter TCRB CDR3s were found in Type 1 diabetes patients in all four CD4+ subsets.

Trimming left V 7 bases short and J 0 bases short, with 10 bases between. The CDR3 is 14 residues long. CDR1 and CDR2 (germline): SNHLY, FYNNEI. cDNA synthesis used the whole RNA isolate, giving expressed TCRB sequences. Some clones are missing from TCRdb's copy, which holds only in-frame ones; the method was immunoSEQ multiplex PCR. The profile shows about 26,000 clones, 49% of them singletons. The sequenced sample was stem cell memory CD4+ T cells from blood. V gene TRBV2 combines with J gene TRBJ1-5; D may be TRBD1 (6 bases). This sequence originates from a man between 25 and 39 years old with type 1 diabetes. CDR3 coding DNA: TGTGCCAGCACCCAAGGGGGTAGCAATCAGCCCCAGCATTTT. Its translation is CASTQGGSNQPQHF.